Listed here are 21 T cell receptor beta chains from one sample, sequenced in a study of yellow fever vaccine responses in identical twins. TCRdb re-derived calls from the RT-PCR reads in MiXCR, one entry per CDR3 protein. The table records over 2,000 distinct CDR3 sequences, around four fifths of them present only once. Sequencing used T cells from blood (PBMCs), unsorted or a sorted subset (not recorded which), obtained before or after yellow fever vaccination (not recorded which). The receptors stem from a female donor who received the yellow fever vaccine.

This chain links TRBV30 with TRBJ1-1, with D possibly being TRBD1 (6 bases). The CDR3 is 13 residues long. The V end lost 3 bases, the J end lost 4 bases, and 12 bases lay between the germline ends. Per the germline V gene, CDR1 is GTSNPN and CDR2 is SVGIG (reference sequence). The CDR3 reads CAWRVRGGTEAFF. The CDR3 nucleotides read TGTGCCTGGAGGGTTAGGGGGGGCACTGAAGCTTTCTTT. The full variable domain, completed using reference TRBV30 and TRBJ1-1, is SQTIHQWPATLVQPVGSPLSLECTVEGTSNPNLYWYRQAAGRGLQLLFYSVGIGQISSEVPQNLSASRPQDRQFILSSKKLLLSDSGFYLCAWRVRGGTEAFFGQGTRLTVV.

The rearrangement joins TRBV11-3 to TRBJ2-2, with D uncertain. Germline V gene sequence: CDR1 SGHNT, CDR2 YENEEA. Deletions cut 8 bases from V and 2 bases from J, with 12 bases between. The CDR3 contains 14 residues. The DNA for the CDR3 is TGTGCCAGCGCTAGGCTAACCAACACCGGGGAGCTGTTTTTT. This encodes CASARLTNTGELFF.

This rearrangement joins TRBV11-1 to TRBJ2-1, with TRBD2 matching 8 bases. The germline CDR1 and CDR2 sequences are SGHAT and FQDESV (reference sequence). The CDR3 consists of 16 residues. Germline trimming cut 2 bases from V and 3 bases from J; bases unmatched to any gene: 6. The CDR3 is CASSLWAGGNYNEQFF. CDR3 nucleotide sequence: TGTGCCAGCAGCTTATGGGCGGGGGGTAACTACAATGAGCAGTTCTTC.

This clonotype was seen only a few times. The genes are TRBV10-1 and TRBJ2-3; no clear D gene. CDR3 size: 13 residues. Trimming took 7 bases from V and 4 from J, leaving 12 bases between them. The germline CDR1 and CDR2 sequences are WNHNN and SYGVQD (reference sequence). The CDR3 sequence is CASTGSTADTQYF. CDR3 nucleotides: TGCGCCAGCACGGGCAGTACCGCAGATACGCAGTATTTT.

This clonotype turned up a few times. The chain has TRBV28 and TRBJ2-1; perhaps TRBD2 as D (6 bases). Trimming took off 3 bases at V and 3 bases at J, with 9 bases between the two ends. The CDR3 consists of 14 residues. The germline CDR1 and CDR2 sequences are MDHEN and SYDVKM. The CDR3 DNA sequence: TGTGCCAGCAGTTTCCGGGAGTACTACAATGAGCAGTTCTTC. Encoded protein: CASSFREYYNEQFF.

Here the CDR3 reads CASSLGAMGTEAFF. Written as DNA, the CDR3 is TGCGCCAGCAGCTTAGGGGCCATGGGCACTGAAGCTTTCTTT. V gene TRBV5-1 combines with J gene TRBJ1-1; D might be TRBD1 (5 bases). Germline lookup yields CDR1 SGHRS and CDR2 YFSETQ. The CDR3 contains 14 residues. V was shortened by 2 bases and J by 4 bases, with 12 bases between the two germline ends.

The chain is built from TRBV7-3 and TRBJ2-3; 9 nucleotides match TRBD2. Germline V gene sequence: CDR1 SGHTA, CDR2 FQGTGA. This CDR3 has 17 residues. J gave up 1 base and V 1 base, and 6 bases lay outside the gene matches. This CDR3 is CASSLSGGAGGTDTQYF. The CDR3 bases are TGTGCCAGCAGCTTAAGCGGGGGGGCCGGTGGCACAGATACGCAGTATTTT.

V usage is TRBV10-1 and J usage is TRBJ2-5; D gene unclear. CDR1 and CDR2 from the germline V gene are WNHNN and SYGVQD (reference sequence). V was clipped by 3 bases and J by 7 bases, with 15 bases between them. This CDR3 region has 14 residues. This CDR3 is CASSDDGVVGTQYF. In DNA, the CDR3 is TGCGCCAGCAGTGATGATGGGGTGGTGGGGACCCAGTACTTC.

The chain joins TRBV4-1 to TRBJ2-1; 8 bases line up with TRBD2. The CDR3 consists of 15 residues. Germline lookup yields CDR1 MGHRA and CDR2 YSYEKL. Trimming at V came to 4 bases and at J to 3 bases, leaving 5 bases not matched to a gene. DNA of the CDR3: TGCGCCAGCAGCCTTACGGGGGGGGGCTACAATGAGCAGTTCTTC. Its translation is CASSLTGGGYNEQFF.

This sequence joins TRBV10-1 and TRBJ2-1, with 7 bases aligning to TRBD2. The CDR3 loop spans 13 amino acids. Germline lookup yields CDR1 WNHNN and CDR2 SYGVQD (reference sequence). V was clipped by 6 bases and J by 9 bases; unmatched bases: 8. This CDR3 reads CASRSGVGSEQFF. CDR3 in DNA: TGCGCCAGCAGGAGCGGGGTCGGGAGTGAGCAGTTCTTC.

The chain links TRBV6-6 to TRBJ2-5; D gene uncertain. Trimming took 9 bases from V and 4 from J, leaving 3 bases between them. Germline CDR1 is MNHNY and CDR2 is SVGAGI (reference sequence). The CDR3 is 9 residues long. Here the CDR3 DNA reads TGTGCCAGTGGAGAGACCCAGTACTTC. Protein sequence: CASGETQYF.

This chain joins TRBV4-3 and TRBJ2-1, with 7 nucleotides matching TRBD2. This CDR3 contains 17 residues. The ends lost 2 bases at V and 0 bases at J; junction bases unmatched: 7. Germline CDR1 and CDR2: LGHNA and YSLEER. The CDR3 coding sequence is TGCGCCAGCAGCCAAACGGGAGGAACTCGCTCCTACAATGAGCAGTTCTTC. It encodes CASSQTGGTRSYNEQFF.

This chain connects TRBV12-3 or TRBV12-4 to TRBJ2-1; 11 nucleotides line up with TRBD2. Trimming took 10 bases from V and 10 from J; bases not matched to a gene: 12. This CDR3 comprises 14 residues. CDR3: CATMGLAAVQEQFF. In nucleotides, the CDR3 is TGTGCCACAATGGGACTAGCGGCCGTCCAAGAGCAGTTCTTC.

The J gene is TRBJ1-1, the V gene TRBV18; TRBD1 might be the D (5 bases). CDR3 length: 14 residues. The V end lost 1 base, the J end lost 4 bases, and 10 bases lay between the germline ends. Germline CDR1 and CDR2: KGHSH and LQKENI. The CDR3 DNA reads as TGTGCCAGCTCACCACGGGGCGATAGCACTGAAGCTTTCTTT. Translating gives CASSPRGDSTEAFF.

Of note for this clonotype: The germline gene is not matched at one end of the junction; a read error may be the cause. The V and J genes are TRBV7-6 and TRBJ1-5; D unresolved. The length of the CDR3 is 16 residues. CDR1 and CDR2 from the germline V gene are SGHVS and FNYEAQ. CDR3 region: CASSFPTWSSNQPQHF. The CDR3 nucleotides are TGTGCTAGCAGCTTCCCCACCTGGTCTAGCAATCAGCCCCAGCATTTT.

This clonotype appeared once. The CDR3 protein is CASSLSSGRAQQYF. In nucleotides, the CDR3 is TGTGCCAGCAGTCTATCTAGCGGGAGGGCTCAGCAGTACTTC. The chain recombines TRBV6-1 with TRBJ2-7; 12 bases line up with TRBD2. This CDR3 has 14 residues. V dropped 5 bases and J dropped 8; count of bases not matched to a gene: 7. The germline V gene encodes CDR1 MNHNS and CDR2 SASEGT.

V usage is TRBV11-1 and J usage is TRBJ1-6; no clear D. Trimming removed 5 bases from V and 14 bases from J, with 19 bases in between. The CDR3 is 14 amino acids. The germline CDR1 and CDR2 sequences are SGHAT and FQDESV (reference sequence). The CDR3 spells CASSLEGPSSALHF. CDR3 sequence (DNA): TGTGCCAGCAGCCTCGAAGGGCCTTCTTCGGCCCTCCACTTT.

This chain links TRBV4-1 with TRBJ1-1; D is unresolved. The CDR3 loop spans 13 amino acids. Germline values: CDR1 MGHRA, CDR2 YSYEKL. Deletions cut 4 bases from V and 1 base from J, with 7 bases between. CDR3 sequence: CASSRVGNTEAFF. Written as DNA, the CDR3 is TGCGCCAGCAGCCGTGTAGGGAACACTGAAGCTTTCTTT.

The chain couples TRBV15 to TRBJ2-3; TRBD2 matches 8 bases. Germline V gene data show CDR1 as LNHNV and CDR2 as YYDKDF (reference sequence). V lost 3 bases and J lost 8; bases outside the gene matches: 13. This CDR3 has 16 residues. CDR3 loop: CATSRREAGLGATQYF. The CDR3 nucleotides are TGTGCCACCAGCAGGCGGGAGGCGGGTCTGGGTGCTACGCAGTATTTT.

The V and J genes are TRBV24-1 and TRBJ2-1, with a tentative D call TRBD2 (5 bases). Between the trimmed V and J ends, which lost 3 bases and 5 bases, there was a span of 19 bases. This CDR3 comprises 17 residues. Germline values: CDR1 KGHDR, CDR2 SFDVKD. The CDR3 is CATSDTLLGPLDNEQFF. The DNA of the CDR3 is TGTGCCACCAGTGATACCTTACTAGGGCCCCTTGACAATGAGCAGTTCTTC.

V and J are TRBV11-1 and TRBJ2-1, with TRBD2 matching over 8 bases. This CDR3 spans 14 amino acids. Germline V gives CDR1 SGHAT, CDR2 FQDESV (reference sequence). V trimming: 2 bases; J trimming: 6 bases; junction bases outside the gene matches: 3. CDR3 coding DNA: TGTGCCAGCAGCTTATACGGGAGGGCCAATGAGCAGTTCTTC. It translates to CASSLYGRANEQFF.